This TCR beta chain was sequenced for a study of T-cell memory formation after mild COVID-19. About the study: There were largely donor-specific TCR clusters.

Findings of the study overall: While clones contracting from day 15 to 85 were balanced between CD4 and CD8, later expanders leaned CD4+. The pre-infection memory compartment contained some responding clones, suggesting cross-reactive memory joined.

Comments on this clonotype: Its target is not known.

The CDR3 is made up of 16 amino acids. Between the trimmed V and J ends, which lost 0 bases and 0 bases, there was a span of 11 bases. Germline V gives CDR1 KGHSH, CDR2 LQKENI. With constant-segment primers, 5'RACE yielded cDNA libraries of TCR alpha and TCR beta that carried sample barcodes and UMIs. TCRdb itself ran the 5' RACE reads through MiXCR, one entry per CDR3 protein. Counted here are approximately 400,000 distinct CDR3 sequences, about 20% occurring once; the ten biggest clones make up 20% to 25%. This clonotype originated in a man between 18 and 35 years old who had mild COVID-19 (a few samples of this study predate the infection). Cell type and time point are not known. This chain connects TRBV18 to TRBJ1-1, with a possible D match to TRBD1 (5 bases). The material sequenced was PBMCs or a T cell subset sorted from them (not recorded which). CDR3 loop: CASSPPVGGLNTEAFF. DNA for the CDR3: TGTGCCAGCTCACCACCGGTGGGGGGGTTGAACACTGAAGCTTTCTTT.